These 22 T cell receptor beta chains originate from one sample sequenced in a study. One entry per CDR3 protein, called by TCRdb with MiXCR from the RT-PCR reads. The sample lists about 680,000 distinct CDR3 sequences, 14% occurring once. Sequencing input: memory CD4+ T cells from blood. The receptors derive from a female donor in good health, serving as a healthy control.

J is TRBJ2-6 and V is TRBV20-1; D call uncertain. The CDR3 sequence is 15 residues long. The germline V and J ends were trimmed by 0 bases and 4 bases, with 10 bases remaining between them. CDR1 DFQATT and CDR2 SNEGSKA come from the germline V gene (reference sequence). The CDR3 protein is CSARDRQLGANVLTF. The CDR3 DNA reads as TGCAGTGCTAGAGATCGCCAGTTAGGGGCCAACGTCCTGACTTTC.

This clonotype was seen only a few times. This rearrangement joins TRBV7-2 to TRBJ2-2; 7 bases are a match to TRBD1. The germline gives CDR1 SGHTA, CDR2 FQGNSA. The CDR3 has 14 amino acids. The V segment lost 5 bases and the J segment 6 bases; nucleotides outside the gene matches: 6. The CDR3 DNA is TGTGCCAGCAGCCAAAGACAGGGCCCCGGGGAGCTGTTTTTT. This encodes CASSQRQGPGELFF.

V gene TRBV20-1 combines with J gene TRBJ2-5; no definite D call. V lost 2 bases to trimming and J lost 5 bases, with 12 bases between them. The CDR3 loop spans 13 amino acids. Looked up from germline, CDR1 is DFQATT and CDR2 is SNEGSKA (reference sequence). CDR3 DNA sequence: TGCAGTGCTAGACGGGCCTTGGACGAGACCCAGTACTTC. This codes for CSARRALDETQYF.

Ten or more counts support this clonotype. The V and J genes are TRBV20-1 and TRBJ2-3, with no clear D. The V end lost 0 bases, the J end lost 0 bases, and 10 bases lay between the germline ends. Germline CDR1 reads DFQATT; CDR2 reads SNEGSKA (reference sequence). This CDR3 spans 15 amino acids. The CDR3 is CSAREERTSTDTQYF. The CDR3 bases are TGCAGTGCTAGAGAAGAGCGAACAAGCACAGATACGCAGTATTTT.

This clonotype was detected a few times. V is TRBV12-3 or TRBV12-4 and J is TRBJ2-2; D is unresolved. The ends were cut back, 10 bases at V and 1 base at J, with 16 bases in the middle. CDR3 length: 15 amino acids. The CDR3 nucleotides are TGTGCCATCCCGAGTAGGGCGCTGAACACCGGGGAGCTGTTTTTT. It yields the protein CAIPSRALNTGELFF.

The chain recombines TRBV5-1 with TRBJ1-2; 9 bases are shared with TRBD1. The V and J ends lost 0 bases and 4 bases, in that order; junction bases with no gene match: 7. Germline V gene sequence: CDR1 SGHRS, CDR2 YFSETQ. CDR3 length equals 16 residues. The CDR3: CASSLASDRGSYGYTF. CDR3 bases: TGCGCCAGCAGCTTGGCCTCGGACAGGGGAAGCTATGGCTACACCTTC. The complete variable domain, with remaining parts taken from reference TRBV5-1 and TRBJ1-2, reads KAGVTQTPRYLIKTRGQQVTLSCSPISGHRSVSWYQQTPGQGLQFLFEYFSETQRNKGNFPGRFSGRQFSNSRSEMNVSTLELGDSALYLCASSLASDRGSYGYTFGSGTRLTVV.

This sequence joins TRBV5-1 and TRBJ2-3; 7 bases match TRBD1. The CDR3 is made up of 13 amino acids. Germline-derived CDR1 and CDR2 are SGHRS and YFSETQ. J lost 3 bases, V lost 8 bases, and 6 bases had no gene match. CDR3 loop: CASRQGTTDTQYF. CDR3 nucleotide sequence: TGCGCCAGTCGACAGGGCACGACAGATACGCAGTATTTT. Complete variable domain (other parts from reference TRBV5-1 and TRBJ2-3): KAGVTQTPRYLIKTRGQQVTLSCSPISGHRSVSWYQQTPGQGLQFLFEYFSETQRNKGNFPGRFSGRQFSNSRSEMNVSTLELGDSALYLCASRQGTTDTQYFGPGTRLTVL.

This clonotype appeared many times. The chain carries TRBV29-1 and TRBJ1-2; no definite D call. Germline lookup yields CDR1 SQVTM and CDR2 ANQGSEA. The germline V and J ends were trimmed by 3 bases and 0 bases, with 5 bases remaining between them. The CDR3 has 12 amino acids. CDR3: CSVDPANYGYTF. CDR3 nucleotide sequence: TGCAGCGTTGACCCAGCTAACTATGGCTACACCTTC.

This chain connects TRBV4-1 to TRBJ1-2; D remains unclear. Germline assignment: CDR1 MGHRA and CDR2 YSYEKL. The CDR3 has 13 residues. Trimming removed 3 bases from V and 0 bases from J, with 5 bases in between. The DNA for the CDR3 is TGCGCCAGCAGCCAGCGATCTAACTATGGCTACACCTTC. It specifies CASSQRSNYGYTF.

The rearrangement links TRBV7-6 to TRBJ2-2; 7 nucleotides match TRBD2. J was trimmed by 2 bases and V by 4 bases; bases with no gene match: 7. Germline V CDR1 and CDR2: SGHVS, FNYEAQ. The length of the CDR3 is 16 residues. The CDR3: CASSSGLEGNTGELFF. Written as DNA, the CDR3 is TGTGCCAGCAGCTCAGGACTAGAGGGAAACACCGGGGAGCTGTTTTTT.

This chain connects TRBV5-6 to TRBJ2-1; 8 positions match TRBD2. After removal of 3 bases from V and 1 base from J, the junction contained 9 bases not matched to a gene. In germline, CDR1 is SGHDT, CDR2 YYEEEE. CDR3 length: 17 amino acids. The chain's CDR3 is CASSSGGAYGSYNEQFF. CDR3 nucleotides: TGTGCCAGCAGCTCGGGGGGGGCGTACGGATCCTACAATGAGCAGTTCTTC.

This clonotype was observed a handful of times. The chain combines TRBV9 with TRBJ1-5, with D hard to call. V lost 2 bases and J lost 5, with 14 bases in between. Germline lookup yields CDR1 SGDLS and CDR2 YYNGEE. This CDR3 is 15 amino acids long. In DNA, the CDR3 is TGTGCCAGCAGCGTGGGTCCCCCGGGGTATCAGCCCCAGCATTTT. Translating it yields CASSVGPPGYQPQHF.

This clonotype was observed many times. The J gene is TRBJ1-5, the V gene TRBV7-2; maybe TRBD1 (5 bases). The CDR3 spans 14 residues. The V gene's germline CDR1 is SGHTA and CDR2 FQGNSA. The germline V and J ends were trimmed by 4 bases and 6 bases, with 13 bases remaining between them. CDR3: CASSSPGTGQPQHF. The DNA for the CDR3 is TGTGCCAGCAGCTCCCCGGGGACGGGTCAGCCCCAGCATTTT. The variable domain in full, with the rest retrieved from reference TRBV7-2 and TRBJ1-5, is GAGVSQSPSNKVTEKGKDVELRCDPISGHTALYWYRQSLGQGLEFLIYFQGNSAPDKSGLPSDRFSAERTGGSVSTLTIQRTQQEDSAVYLCASSSPGTGQPQHFGDGTRLSIL.

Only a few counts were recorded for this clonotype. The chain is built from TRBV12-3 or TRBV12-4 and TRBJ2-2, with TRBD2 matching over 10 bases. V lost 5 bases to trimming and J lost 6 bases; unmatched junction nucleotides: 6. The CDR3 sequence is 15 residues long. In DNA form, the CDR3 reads TGTGCCAGCAGTGACGTTAGCGGGAGGCCCGGGGAGCTGTTTTTT. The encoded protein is CASSDVSGRPGELFF.

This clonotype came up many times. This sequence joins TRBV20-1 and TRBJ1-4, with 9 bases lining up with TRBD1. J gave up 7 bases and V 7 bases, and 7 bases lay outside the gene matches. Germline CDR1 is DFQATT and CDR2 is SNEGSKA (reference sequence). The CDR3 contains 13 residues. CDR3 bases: TGCAGTGGCATGGACAGGGGCGGTGAAAAACTGTTTTTT. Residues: CSGMDRGGEKLFF.

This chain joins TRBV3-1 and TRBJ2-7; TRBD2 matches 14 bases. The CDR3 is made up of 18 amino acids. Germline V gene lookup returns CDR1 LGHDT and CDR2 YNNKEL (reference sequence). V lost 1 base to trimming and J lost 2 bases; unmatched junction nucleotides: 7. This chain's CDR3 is CASSQGRGLAGDPYEQYF. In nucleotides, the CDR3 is TGTGCCAGCAGCCAAGGCAGGGGACTAGCGGGAGATCCCTACGAGCAGTACTTC.

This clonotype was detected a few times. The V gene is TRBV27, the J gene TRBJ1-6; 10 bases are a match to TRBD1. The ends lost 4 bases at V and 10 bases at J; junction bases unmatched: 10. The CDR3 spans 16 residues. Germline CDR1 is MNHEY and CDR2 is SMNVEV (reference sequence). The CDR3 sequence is CASSSPTGGAESPLHF. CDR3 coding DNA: TGTGCCAGCAGTTCCCCGACAGGGGGCGCGGAGTCACCCCTCCACTTT.

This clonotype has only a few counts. The CDR3 protein is CASSLDETGGVGYTF. In DNA, the CDR3 is TGTGCCAGCAGCTTAGATGAGACAGGGGGCGTCGGCTACACCTTC. The V call is TRBV7-8, the J call TRBJ1-2, with 10 bases aligning to TRBD1. V was clipped by 1 base and J by 8 bases; unmatched bases: 7. CDR3 size: 15 residues. Germline-derived CDR1 and CDR2 are SGHVS and FQNEAQ.

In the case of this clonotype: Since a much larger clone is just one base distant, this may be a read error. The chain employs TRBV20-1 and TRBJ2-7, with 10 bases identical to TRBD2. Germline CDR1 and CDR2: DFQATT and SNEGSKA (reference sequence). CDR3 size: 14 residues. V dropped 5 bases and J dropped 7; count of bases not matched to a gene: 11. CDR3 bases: TGCAGTGCTGGAGTCAGCGGGAGGGGGAGGGAGCAGTACTTC. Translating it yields CSAGVSGRGREQYF.

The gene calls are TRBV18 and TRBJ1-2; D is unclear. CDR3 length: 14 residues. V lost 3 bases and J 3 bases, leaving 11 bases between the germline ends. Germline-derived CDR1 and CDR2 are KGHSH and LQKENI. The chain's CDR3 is CASSPSSVYYGYTF. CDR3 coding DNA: TGTGCCAGCTCACCCTCATCAGTATACTATGGCTACACCTTC.

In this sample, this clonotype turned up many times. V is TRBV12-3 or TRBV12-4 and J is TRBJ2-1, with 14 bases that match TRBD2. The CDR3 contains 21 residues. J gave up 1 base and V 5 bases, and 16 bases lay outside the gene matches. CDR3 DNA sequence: TGTGCCAGCAGTCCAACCCCTGGACTAGCGGGAGGATCAGGGTCCTACAATGAGCAGTTCTTC. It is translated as CASSPTPGLAGGSGSYNEQFF.

Here the CDR3 reads CASSREGGAQPQHF. CDR3 coding DNA: TGTGCCAGCAGCCGGGAGGGGGGCGCTCAGCCCCAGCATTTT. This chain uses TRBV7-9 with TRBJ1-5; D may be TRBD1 (6 bases). From germline, CDR1 is SEHNR and CDR2 FQNEAQ (reference sequence). Trimming took off 5 bases at V and 6 bases at J, with 14 bases between the two ends. The CDR3 runs to 14 residues.